The present T cell receptor beta chain was sequenced within a study of T-cell reconstitution after alpha-beta-depleted transplantation in children. TCRbeta library preparation incorporated unique molecular identifiers. Using its own MiXCR run on the PCR reads, TCRdb lists one record per CDR3 protein. Here the sample spans 450,000 to 600,000 distinct CDR3 sequences, less than 35% being singletons. Trimming took 2 bases from V and 0 from J, leaving 13 bases between them. The CDR3 sequence is 15 residues long. The germline CDR1 and CDR2 sequences are GTSNPN and SVGIG (reference sequence). The source was PBMCs from the stem cell graft donor, collected from the stem cell graft. The receptor's source is a human donor who donated a stem cell graft to a child with aplastic anemia. The J gene is TRBJ1-2, the V gene TRBV30, with D possibly being TRBD1 (5 bases). The CDR3 DNA reads TGTGCCTGGAGTTCTCAGGGAGGGACTAACTATGGCTACACCTTC. This codes for CAWSSQGGTNYGYTF.